This TCR beta chain comes out of a study of T-cell memory formation after mild COVID-19. The wider study: TCR clusters were largely donor specific.

Overall study results and limits: Some clones that responded were present in memory (sampled pre-infection), which suggests cross-reactive memory joined. Balance between CD4 and CD8 was seen in clones contracting day 15 to 85, and a CD4+ lean was seen in later expanders.

Regarding this clonotype: The antigen is not known.

5'RACE primed from the constant segment yielded TCR alpha and TCR beta cDNA libraries bearing sample barcodes and UMIs. TCRdb fed the 5' RACE reads into MiXCR, producing one record per CDR3 protein. The sample lists about 430,000 distinct CDR3 sequences; 20% to 25% were seen once. This TCR came from an adult woman who had mild COVID-19 (a few samples of this study predate the infection). Cell type and time point are not known. Sequencing input: PBMCs or a T cell subset sorted from them (not recorded which).

The CDR3: CAVPRGYEQYF. The CDR3 DNA reads TGCGCGGTGCCCCGGGGTTACGAGCAGTACTTC. This chain connects TRBV20-1 to TRBJ2-7, with a tentative D call TRBD2 (5 bases). This CDR3 region has 11 residues. Germline V CDR1 and CDR2: DFQATT, SNEGSKA (reference sequence).